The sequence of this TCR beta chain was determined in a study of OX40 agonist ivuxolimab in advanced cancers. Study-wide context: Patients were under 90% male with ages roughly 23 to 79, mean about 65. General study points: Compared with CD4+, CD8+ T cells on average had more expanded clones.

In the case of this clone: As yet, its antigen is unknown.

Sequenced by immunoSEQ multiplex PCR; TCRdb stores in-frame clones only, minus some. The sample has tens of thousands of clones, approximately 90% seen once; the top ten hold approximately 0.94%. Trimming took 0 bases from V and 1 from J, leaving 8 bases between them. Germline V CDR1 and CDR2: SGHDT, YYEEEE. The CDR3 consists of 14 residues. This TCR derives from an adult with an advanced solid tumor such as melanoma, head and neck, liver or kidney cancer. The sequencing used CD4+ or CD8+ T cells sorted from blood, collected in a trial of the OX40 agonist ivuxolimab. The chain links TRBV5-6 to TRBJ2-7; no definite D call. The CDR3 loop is CASSLEGRSYEQYF. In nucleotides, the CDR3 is TGTGCCAGCAGCTTGGAGGGCAGGTCCTACGAGCAGTACTTC.